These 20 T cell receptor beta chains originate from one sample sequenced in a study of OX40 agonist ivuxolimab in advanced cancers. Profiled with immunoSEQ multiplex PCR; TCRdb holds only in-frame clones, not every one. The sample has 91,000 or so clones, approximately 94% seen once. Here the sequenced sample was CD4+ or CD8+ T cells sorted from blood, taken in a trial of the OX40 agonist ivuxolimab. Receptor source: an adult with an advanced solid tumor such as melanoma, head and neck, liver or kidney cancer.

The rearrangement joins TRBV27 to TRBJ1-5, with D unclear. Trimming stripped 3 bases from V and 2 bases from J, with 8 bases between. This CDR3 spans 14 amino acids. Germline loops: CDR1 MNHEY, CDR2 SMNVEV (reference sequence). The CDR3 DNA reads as TGTGCCAGCAGTTTGGGAAGGGGCAATCAGCCCCAGCATTTT. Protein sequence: CASSLGRGNQPQHF.

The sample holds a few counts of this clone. The chain's CDR3 is CASRTTGAGSPLHF. In DNA form, the CDR3 reads TGTGCCAGCAGAACGACAGGGGCGGGTTCACCCCTCCACTTT. This chain uses TRBV25-1 with TRBJ1-6, with 8 bases identical to TRBD1. The length of the CDR3 is 14 residues. The germline gives CDR1 MGHDK, CDR2 SYGVNS. V shed 6 bases, J shed 9 bases, and the junction held 7 bases outside the gene matches.

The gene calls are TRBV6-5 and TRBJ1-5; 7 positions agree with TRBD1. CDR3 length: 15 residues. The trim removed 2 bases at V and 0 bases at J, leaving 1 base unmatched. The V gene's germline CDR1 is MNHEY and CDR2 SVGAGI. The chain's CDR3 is CASSYRTGSNQPQHF. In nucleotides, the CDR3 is TGTGCCAGCAGTTACCGGACAGGTAGCAATCAGCCCCAGCATTTT.

The CDR3 region has the DNA TGTGCCAGCAGCAACGGGGTCGGTCAGCCCCAGCATTTT. Translated, it gives CASSNGVGQPQHF. V and J are TRBV7-7 and TRBJ1-5; D remains ambiguous. Germline V lookup: CDR1 SSHAT, CDR2 FNYEAQ (reference sequence). V was pared by 5 bases and J by 6 bases, with 11 bases between. This CDR3 comprises 13 residues.

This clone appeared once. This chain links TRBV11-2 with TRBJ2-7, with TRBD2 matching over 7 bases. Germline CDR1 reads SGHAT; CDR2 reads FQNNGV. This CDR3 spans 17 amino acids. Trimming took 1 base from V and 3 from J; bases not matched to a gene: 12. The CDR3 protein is CASSLVREAGASYEQYF. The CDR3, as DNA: TGTGCCAGCAGCTTAGTCAGAGAGGCGGGAGCGAGCTACGAGCAGTACTTC.

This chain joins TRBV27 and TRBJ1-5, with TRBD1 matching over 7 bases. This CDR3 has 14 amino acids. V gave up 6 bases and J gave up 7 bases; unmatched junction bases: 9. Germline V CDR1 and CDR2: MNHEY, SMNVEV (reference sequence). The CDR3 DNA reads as TGTGCCAGCAGCCGACAGGGTGGAGGGCAGCCCCAGCATTTT. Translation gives CASSRQGGGQPQHF.

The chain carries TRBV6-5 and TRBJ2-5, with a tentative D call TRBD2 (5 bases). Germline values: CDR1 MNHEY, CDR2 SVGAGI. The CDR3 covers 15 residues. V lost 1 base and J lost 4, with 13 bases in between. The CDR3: CASSYFGLLGETQYF. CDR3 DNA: TGTGCCAGCAGTTACTTTGGACTCCTGGGAGAGACCCAGTACTTC.

CDR3 bases: TGTGCCAGCAGCAAGGATGGGAACACTGAAGCTTTCTTT. It specifies CASSKDGNTEAFF. The V gene is TRBV21-1, the J gene TRBJ1-1. TRBV21-1 is listed as a pseudogene. The CDR3 contains 13 residues.

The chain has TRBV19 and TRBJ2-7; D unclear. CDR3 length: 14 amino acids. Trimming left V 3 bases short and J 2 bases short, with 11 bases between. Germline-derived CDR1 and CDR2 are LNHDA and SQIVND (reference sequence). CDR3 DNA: TGTGCCAGTAGTATTCGCCAGAGGACCTACGAGCAGTACTTC. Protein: CASSIRQRTYEQYF.

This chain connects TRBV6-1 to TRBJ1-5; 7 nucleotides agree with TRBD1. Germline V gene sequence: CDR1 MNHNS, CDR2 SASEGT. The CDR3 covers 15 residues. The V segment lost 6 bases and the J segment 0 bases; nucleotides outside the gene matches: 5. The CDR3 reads CASRPRDSSNQPQHF. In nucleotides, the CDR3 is TGTGCCAGCAGGCCCCGGGACAGTAGCAATCAGCCCCAGCATTTT.

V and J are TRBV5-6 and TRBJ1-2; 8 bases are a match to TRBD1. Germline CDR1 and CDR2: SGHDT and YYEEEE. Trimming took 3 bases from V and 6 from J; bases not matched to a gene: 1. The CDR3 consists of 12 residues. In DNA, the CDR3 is TGTGCCAGCAGCTGGGGACAGGATGGCTACACCTTC. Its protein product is CASSWGQDGYTF.

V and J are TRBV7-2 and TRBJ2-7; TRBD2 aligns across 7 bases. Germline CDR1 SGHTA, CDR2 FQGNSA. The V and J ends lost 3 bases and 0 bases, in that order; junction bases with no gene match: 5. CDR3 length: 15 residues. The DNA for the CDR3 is TGTGCCAGCAGCTTGGCTAGCGGCCTCTCCTACGAGCAGTACTTC. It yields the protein CASSLASGLSYEQYF. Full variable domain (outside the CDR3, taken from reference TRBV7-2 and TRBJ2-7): GAGVSQSPSNKVTEKGKDVELRCDPISGHTALYWYRQSLGQGLEFLIYFQGNSAPDKSGLPSDRFSAERTGGSVSTLTIQRTQQEDSAVYLCASSLASGLSYEQYFGPGTRLTVT.

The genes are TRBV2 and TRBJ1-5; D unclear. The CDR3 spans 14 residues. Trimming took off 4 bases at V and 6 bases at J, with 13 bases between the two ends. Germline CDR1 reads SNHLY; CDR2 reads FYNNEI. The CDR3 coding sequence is TGTGCCAGCAGTGCCGAGAGGGCGGCTCAGCCCCAGCATTTT. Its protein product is CASSAERAAQPQHF.

In DNA, the CDR3 is TGTGCCAGCAGTACCCGGAGGTTGGGCCTAAAAAACATTCAGTACTTC. Translating it yields CASSTRRLGLKNIQYF. This chain connects TRBV28 to TRBJ2-4; weak D call: TRBD2 (5 bases). Germline CDR1 reads MDHEN; CDR2 reads SYDVKM. Trimming shortened V by 5 bases and J by 4 bases, and 18 bases separated the two germline ends. The CDR3 extends over 16 amino acids.

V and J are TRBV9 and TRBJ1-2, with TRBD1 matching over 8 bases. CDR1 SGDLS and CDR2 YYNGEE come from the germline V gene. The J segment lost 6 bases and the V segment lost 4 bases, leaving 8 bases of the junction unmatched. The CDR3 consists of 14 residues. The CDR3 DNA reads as TGTGCCAGCAGCCCACGGACAGGGATTGATGGCTACACCTTC. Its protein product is CASSPRTGIDGYTF.

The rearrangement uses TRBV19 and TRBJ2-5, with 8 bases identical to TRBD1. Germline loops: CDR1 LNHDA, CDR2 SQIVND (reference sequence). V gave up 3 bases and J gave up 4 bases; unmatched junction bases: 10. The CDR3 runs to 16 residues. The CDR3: CASSMGGRGRGETQYF. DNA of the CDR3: TGTGCCAGTAGTATGGGGGGCAGGGGGCGGGGAGAGACCCAGTACTTC. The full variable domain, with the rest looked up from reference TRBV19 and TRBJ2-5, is DGGITQSPKYLFRKEGQNVTLSCEQNLNHDAMYWYRQDPGQGLRLIYYSQIVNDFQKGDIAEGYSVSREKKESFPLTVTSAQKNPTAFYLCASSMGGRGRGETQYFGPGTRLLVL.

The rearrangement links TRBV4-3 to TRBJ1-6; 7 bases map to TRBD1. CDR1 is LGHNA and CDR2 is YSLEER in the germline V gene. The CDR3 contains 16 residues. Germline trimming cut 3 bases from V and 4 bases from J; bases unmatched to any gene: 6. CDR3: CASSQAGTAYNSPLHF. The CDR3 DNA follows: TGCGCCAGCAGCCAGGCTGGGACAGCATATAATTCACCCCTCCACTTT.

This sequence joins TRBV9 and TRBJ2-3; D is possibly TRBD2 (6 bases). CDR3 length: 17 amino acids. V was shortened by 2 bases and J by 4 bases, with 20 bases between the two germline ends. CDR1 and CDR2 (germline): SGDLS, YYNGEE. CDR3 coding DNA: TGTGCCAGCAGCGTCGGACCGGGGGTCAAGTTGGCAGATACGCAGTATTTT. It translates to CASSVGPGVKLADTQYF.

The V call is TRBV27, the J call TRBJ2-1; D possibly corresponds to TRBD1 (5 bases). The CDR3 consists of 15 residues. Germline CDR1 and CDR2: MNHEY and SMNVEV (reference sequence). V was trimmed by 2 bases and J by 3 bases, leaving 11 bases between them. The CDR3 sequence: CASSLTRQIYNEQFF. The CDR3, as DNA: TGTGCCAGCAGTTTAACCCGACAGATCTACAATGAGCAGTTCTTC.

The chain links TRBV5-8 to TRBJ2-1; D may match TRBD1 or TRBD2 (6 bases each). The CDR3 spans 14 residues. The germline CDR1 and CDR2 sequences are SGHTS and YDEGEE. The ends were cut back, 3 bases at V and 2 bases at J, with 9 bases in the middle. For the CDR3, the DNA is TGTGCCAGCAGCTCGGGGGCCACCTACAATGAGCAGTTCTTC. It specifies CASSSGATYNEQFF.